Below, 28 T cell receptor beta chains from the same sample are listed, as sequenced in a study of PD-1 blockade in classical Hodgkin lymphoma. Each patient relapsed following autologous stem cell transplantation, and prior brentuximab vedotin exposure differed. Sequencing used immunoSEQ multiplex PCR; TCRdb keeps in-frame clones, though not all of them. The sample includes fewer than 90,000 clones, about 92% seen only once; the top ten take 6.5% to 8%. The sample consisted of peripheral blood mononuclear cells (PBMCs), taken at baseline. Source of these receptors: a human donor with classical Hodgkin lymphoma.

The rearrangement joins TRBV19 to TRBJ1-1; D might be TRBD1 (5 bases). The ends were cut back, 0 bases at V and 4 bases at J, with 18 bases in the middle. Germline assignment: CDR1 LNHDA and CDR2 SQIVND (reference sequence). This CDR3 region has 17 residues. CDR3 sequence (DNA): TGTGCCAGTAGTATAGATCTCACCCAGGGCCGAAGCACTGAAGCTTTCTTT. Amino acids: CASSIDLTQGRSTEAFF.

This rearrangement joins TRBV18 to TRBJ2-4; D is possibly TRBD1 or TRBD2 (5 bases each). V was trimmed by 0 bases and J by 1 base, leaving 13 bases between them. Germline CDR1 and CDR2: KGHSH and LQKENI. The CDR3 extends over 17 amino acids. CDR3 sequence reads: CASSPPRDEEAKNIQYF. CDR3 nucleotide sequence: TGTGCCAGCTCACCACCCAGGGACGAGGAGGCCAAAAACATTCAGTACTTC. Drawing the rest from reference TRBV18 and TRBJ2-4, the complete variable domain is NAGVMQNPRHLVRRRGQEARLRCSPMKGHSHVYWYRQLPEEGLKFMVYLQKENIIDESGMPKERFSAEFPKEGPSILRIQQVVRGDSAAYFCASSPPRDEEAKNIQYFGAGTRLSVL.

The chain employs TRBV9 and TRBJ1-4, with D possibly being TRBD1 (6 bases). The germline V gene has CDR1 SGDLS and CDR2 YYNGEE. Trimming took 0 bases from V and 4 from J, leaving 7 bases between them. The CDR3 is 14 amino acids. The CDR3 nucleotides are TGTGCCAGCAGCGTAGGGACAGATAATGAAAAACTGTTTTTT. It is translated as CASSVGTDNEKLFF.

This chain joins TRBV5-4 and TRBJ2-5; 11 bases agree with TRBD2. The closer fit of TRBJ2-7 to the DNA end suggests the J call may be wrong. Germline V gene sequence: CDR1 SGHNT, CDR2 YYREEE (reference sequence). CDR3 length: 15 amino acids. The CDR3 DNA reads as TGTGCCAGCGAAAGGACTAGCGGGCCCGAATACGAGCAGTACTTC. It codes for CASERTSGPEYEQYF.

The chain is built from TRBV6-5 and TRBJ2-7; 7 nucleotides line up with TRBD1. CDR1 and CDR2 (germline): MNHEY, SVGAGI. The junction had 10 bases not matched to a gene; V was cut back by 6 bases and J by 2 bases. The CDR3 is 15 amino acids. The CDR3 protein is CASRKQGSLTYEQYF. CDR3 nucleotides: TGTGCCAGCAGGAAACAGGGGTCGTTAACCTACGAGCAGTACTTC.

This chain joins TRBV11-2 and TRBJ2-7; a weak D match, TRBD1 (5 bases). The germline V gene encodes CDR1 SGHAT and CDR2 FQNNGV. The CDR3 has 13 amino acids. V lost 5 bases and J lost 2, with 10 bases in between. CDR3 sequence (DNA): TGTGCCAGCAGCCCTTTGACAGCCTACGAGCAGTACTTC. Protein sequence: CASSPLTAYEQYF.

The CDR3 region is CATSRSGLAAQETQYF. The CDR3 region has the DNA TGTGCCACCAGCCGCTCGGGACTAGCGGCACAAGAGACCCAGTACTTC. The chain joins TRBV15 to TRBJ2-5, with 11 nucleotides matching TRBD2. The CDR3 covers 16 residues. Looked up from germline, CDR1 is LNHNV and CDR2 is YYDKDF (reference sequence). The junction had 7 bases not matched to a gene; V was cut back by 5 bases and J by 2 bases.

The chain recombines TRBV29-1 with TRBJ2-6; D unclear. The V gene lost 4 bases and the J gene lost 0 bases, with 13 bases spanning the gap. CDR3 length equals 16 residues. Germline CDR1 is SQVTM and CDR2 is ANQGSEA. The CDR3: CSVAVGGDSGANVLTF. The CDR3 coding sequence is TGCAGCGTTGCTGTAGGTGGAGACTCTGGGGCCAACGTCCTGACTTTC.

The chain uses TRBV10-2 and TRBJ2-7; 10 bases map to TRBD2. The CDR3 contains 17 residues. From germline, CDR1 is WSHSY and CDR2 SAAADI. Trimming at V came to 8 bases and at J to 3 bases, leaving 16 bases not matched to a gene. In nucleotides, the CDR3 is TGCGCCAGCGATAATCGGAAGTGGACTAGCGGAAGCTACGAGCAGTACTTC. Protein: CASDNRKWTSGSYEQYF.

The chain recombines TRBV30 with TRBJ2-1; D might be TRBD2 (5 bases). V gave up 0 bases and J gave up 0 bases, with 6 bases separating them. The germline V gene encodes CDR1 GTSNPN and CDR2 SVGIG (reference sequence). The CDR3 runs 14 residues. The CDR3 reads CAWSVRGSYNEQFF. For the CDR3, the DNA is TGTGCCTGGAGTGTTCGGGGCTCCTACAATGAGCAGTTCTTC.

The gene calls are TRBV11-3 and TRBJ2-4; 7 positions match TRBD2. The junction had 7 bases not matched to a gene; V was cut back by 1 base and J by 1 base. From germline, CDR1 is SGHNT and CDR2 YENEEA. The CDR3 is 17 residues long. The chain's CDR3 is CASSLGRGKDAKNIQYF. The CDR3 region has the DNA TGTGCCAGCAGCTTAGGGCGGGGGAAGGATGCCAAAAACATTCAGTACTTC.

The rearrangement joins TRBV7-9 to TRBJ2-5; TRBD2 aligns across 15 bases. Germline trimming cut 5 bases from V and 5 bases from J; bases unmatched to any gene: 9. CDR1 and CDR2 from the germline V gene are SEHNR and FQNEAQ (reference sequence). The CDR3 is 17 residues long. The CDR3 region has the DNA TGTGCCAGCAGCCCCGGGACTAGCGGGGGGCCTATGGAGACCCAGTACTTC. The encoded protein is CASSPGTSGGPMETQYF. Full variable domain (rest looked up from reference TRBV7-9 and TRBJ2-5): DTGVSQNPRHKITKRGQNVTFRCDPISEHNRLYWYRQTLGQGPEFLTYFQNEAQLEKSRLLSDRFSAERPKGSFSTLEIQRTEQGDSAMYLCASSPGTSGGPMETQYFGPGTRLLVL.

The chain links TRBV10-3 to TRBJ1-1; D is unclear. CDR1 is ENHRY, CDR2 SYGVKD, per germline. This CDR3 contains 14 residues. Trimming took 6 bases from V and 1 from J, leaving 12 bases between them. In DNA form, the CDR3 reads TGTGCCATCAGGCCGTTGTCGGGGAACACTGAAGCTTTCTTT. It translates to CAIRPLSGNTEAFF.

This clone was detected once. The rearrangement links TRBV10-1 to TRBJ2-7; tentative D call: TRBD2 (6 bases). CDR3 length: 18 residues. V was trimmed by 0 bases and J by 0 bases, leaving 18 bases between them. The germline V gene encodes CDR1 WNHNN and CDR2 SYGVQD (reference sequence). CDR3 loop: CASSESMVVRESSYEQYF. DNA of the CDR3: TGCGCCAGCAGTGAGTCTATGGTGGTGCGGGAAAGCTCCTACGAGCAGTACTTC.

This chain links TRBV27 with TRBJ2-5; D not resolved. The CDR3 runs to 13 residues. The ends were cut back, 3 bases at V and 2 bases at J, with 7 bases in the middle. Germline V CDR1 and CDR2: MNHEY, SMNVEV (reference sequence). This CDR3 reads CASSFPNQETQYF. The CDR3 DNA reads as TGTGCCAGCAGTTTCCCCAATCAAGAGACCCAGTACTTC.

The chain carries TRBV6-5 and TRBJ2-7; TRBD2 matches 8 bases. V lost 7 bases to trimming and J lost 2 bases; unmatched junction nucleotides: 7. Germline V gene sequence: CDR1 MNHEY, CDR2 SVGAGI. This CDR3 is 14 amino acids long. CDR3 loop: CASNQREIAYEQYF. In DNA form, the CDR3 reads TGTGCCAGCAATCAGCGGGAGATTGCCTACGAGCAGTACTTC.

The chain employs TRBV7-9 and TRBJ2-1; D ambiguous. The germline V gene has CDR1 SEHNR and CDR2 FQNEAQ (reference sequence). V lost 8 bases and J 6 bases, leaving 26 bases between the germline ends. The CDR3 length is 17 residues. DNA for the CDR3: TGTGCCAGCGCAAAGGGATTAGGACCCACACCCCCCAATGAGCAGTTCTTC. Translating gives CASAKGLGPTPPNEQFF.

The gene calls are TRBV27 and TRBJ2-7; no reliable D call. Trimming took off 2 bases at V and 2 bases at J, with 13 bases between the two ends. Germline loops: CDR1 MNHEY, CDR2 SMNVEV (reference sequence). The CDR3 is 15 residues long. CDR3 sequence (DNA): TGTGCCAGCAGTTTAACTACGAGCTCCACCTACGAGCAGTACTTC. This gives the protein CASSLTTSSTYEQYF.

The J gene is TRBJ2-7, the V gene TRBV5-6, with 7 nucleotides matching TRBD2. The ends lost 0 bases at V and 2 bases at J; junction bases unmatched: 14. Germline V CDR1 and CDR2: SGHDT, YYEEEE. The CDR3 runs 18 residues. The CDR3 sequence is CASSLGGNLAGVTYEQYF. The CDR3 DNA follows: TGTGCCAGCAGCTTGGGGGGTAATTTGGCGGGAGTAACCTACGAGCAGTACTTC. Filled out from reference TRBV5-6 and TRBJ2-7, the complete variable domain reads DAGVTQSPTHLIKTRGQQVTLRCSPKSGHDTVSWYQQALGQGPQFIFQYYEEEERQRGNFPDRFSGHQFPNYSSELNVNALLLGDSALYLCASSLGGNLAGVTYEQYFGPGTRLTVT.

The chain employs TRBV30 and TRBJ1-2, with 7 bases identical to TRBD1. V lost 2 bases to trimming and J lost 4 bases; unmatched junction nucleotides: 7. The CDR3 is 14 amino acids. Looked up from germline, CDR1 is GTSNPN and CDR2 is SVGIG (reference sequence). CDR3 protein: CAWSYVGGVYGYTF. Written as DNA, the CDR3 is TGTGCCTGGAGTTACGTAGGGGGCGTCTATGGCTACACCTTC.

J is TRBJ2-1 and V is TRBV28; TRBD2 agrees at 10 bases. The CDR3 loop spans 16 amino acids. Germline V CDR1 and CDR2: MDHEN, SYDVKM. Trimming took 5 bases from V and 4 from J; bases not matched to a gene: 8. The CDR3 reads CASSPHASGSYNEQFF. CDR3 coding DNA: TGTGCCAGCAGTCCCCATGCTAGCGGGAGTTACAATGAGCAGTTCTTC.

This chain connects TRBV5-1 to TRBJ2-5; possibly TRBD2 for D (6 bases). CDR3 length: 15 amino acids. The V gene's germline CDR1 is SGHRS and CDR2 YFSETQ. The V end was cut by 0 bases, the J end by 1 base, with 10 bases between. DNA for the CDR3: TGCGCCAGCAGCTTGGGGGCGGGGATCCAAGAGACCCAGTACTTC. It specifies CASSLGAGIQETQYF.

V and J are TRBV28 and TRBJ2-7, with D tentatively TRBD1 (6 bases). This CDR3 contains 12 residues. V was clipped by 3 bases and J by 6 bases, with 9 bases between them. The germline gives CDR1 MDHEN, CDR2 SYDVKM. The CDR3 sequence: CASSLTGVEQYF. The DNA of the CDR3 is TGTGCCAGCAGTTTGACAGGCGTCGAGCAGTACTTC.

The chain combines TRBV30 with TRBJ1-6; no clear D gene. From germline, CDR1 is GTSNPN and CDR2 SVGIG (reference sequence). V was trimmed by 3 bases and J by 7 bases, leaving 7 bases between them. The CDR3 length is 12 residues. The CDR3 DNA follows: TGTGCCTGGAGCTTACCCAATTCACCCCTCCACTTT. Protein product: CAWSLPNSPLHF.

The chain carries TRBV7-2 and TRBJ1-5; 7 bases map to TRBD1. The CDR3 contains 14 residues. Per the germline V gene, CDR1 is SGHTA and CDR2 is FQGNSA. Trimming took 8 bases from V and 5 from J; bases not matched to a gene: 9. The CDR3 here is CASGVQGGHQPQHF. Here the CDR3 DNA reads TGTGCCAGCGGAGTTCAGGGGGGCCATCAGCCCCAGCATTTT. The full variable domain, rest sourced from reference TRBV7-2 and TRBJ1-5, is GAGVSQSPSNKVTEKGKDVELRCDPISGHTALYWYRQSLGQGLEFLIYFQGNSAPDKSGLPSDRFSAERTGGSVSTLTIQRTQQEDSAVYLCASGVQGGHQPQHFGDGTRLSIL.

This rearrangement joins TRBV30 to TRBJ1-1; maybe TRBD1 (5 bases). The V gene lost 8 bases and the J gene lost 0 bases, with 13 bases spanning the gap. Germline assignment: CDR1 GTSNPN and CDR2 SVGIG (reference sequence). CDR3 size: 13 residues. CDR3 protein: CARHEGMNTEAFF. CDR3 nucleotide sequence: TGTGCCCGACATGAGGGGATGAACACTGAAGCTTTCTTT.

This chain uses TRBV5-1 with TRBJ1-1, with unresolved D. The CDR3 is 14 amino acids. Germline loops: CDR1 SGHRS, CDR2 YFSETQ. V was clipped by 2 bases and J by 7 bases, with 15 bases between them. The CDR3 sequence is CASSLLGGKDEAFF. The CDR3 coding sequence is TGCGCCAGCAGCTTACTAGGAGGGAAAGATGAAGCTTTCTTT.

The rearrangement uses TRBV7-7 and TRBJ2-7; 7 nucleotides match TRBD1. Looked up from germline, CDR1 is SSHAT and CDR2 is FNYEAQ (reference sequence). The CDR3 has 15 amino acids. J was trimmed by 3 bases and V by 5 bases; bases with no gene match: 10. DNA of the CDR3: TGTGCCAGCAGCCCAAGGACAGGCTTTTTCTACGAGCAGTACTTC. Translating it yields CASSPRTGFFYEQYF.